This T cell receptor beta chain was retrieved from a study of CD8 T cells in Susac syndrome. Random hexamers were used to reverse transcribe the RNA input (about 0.45 to 1 ug). TCRdb re-derived calls from the immunoSEQ multiplex PCR reads in MiXCR, one entry per CDR3 protein. The repertoire holds more than 150,000 distinct CDR3 sequences, with around 95% as singletons. Germline values: CDR1 SGHAT, CDR2 FQDESV (reference sequence). The junction had 3 bases not matched to a gene; V was cut back by 2 bases and J by 6 bases. The length of the CDR3 is 14 residues. This clonotype was sampled from a human donor with Susac syndrome. Sequencing was carried out using CD4+ T cells from PBMCs. The rearrangement uses TRBV11-1 and TRBJ2-3, with TRBD1 identical over 9 bases. The DNA of the CDR3 is TGTGCCAGCAGCTTAAACAGGGGGCCCGATACGCAGTATTTT. Its protein is CASSLNRGPDTQYF.